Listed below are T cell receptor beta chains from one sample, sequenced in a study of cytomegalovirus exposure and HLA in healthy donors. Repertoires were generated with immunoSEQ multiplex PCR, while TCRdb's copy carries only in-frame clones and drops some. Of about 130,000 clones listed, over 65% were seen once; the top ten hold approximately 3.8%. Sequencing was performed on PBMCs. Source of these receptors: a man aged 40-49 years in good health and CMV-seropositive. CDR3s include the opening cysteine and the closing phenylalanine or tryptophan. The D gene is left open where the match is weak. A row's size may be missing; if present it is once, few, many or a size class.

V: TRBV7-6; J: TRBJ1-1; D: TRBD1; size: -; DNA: TGTGCCAGCTCGCGCGGGACAGTGAACACTGAAGCTTTCTTT; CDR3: CASSRGTVNTEAFF
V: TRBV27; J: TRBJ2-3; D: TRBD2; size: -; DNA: TGTGCCAGCAGTTGGGGGGGAACAGATACGCAGTATTTT; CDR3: CASSWGGTDTQYF
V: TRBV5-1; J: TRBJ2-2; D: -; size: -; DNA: TGCGCCAGCAGCCACAGACAGGATGCCGGCGGGGAGCTGTTTTTT; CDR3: CASSHRQDAGGELFF
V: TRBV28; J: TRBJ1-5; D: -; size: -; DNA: TGTGCCAGCAGTCCTATGGCCGGGAATCAGCCCCAGCATTTT; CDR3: CASSPMAGNQPQHF
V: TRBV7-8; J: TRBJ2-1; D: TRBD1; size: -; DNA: TGTGCCAGCAGGAGAACAGGGGAGTCCGGCAATGAGCAGTTCTTC; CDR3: CASRRTGESGNEQFF
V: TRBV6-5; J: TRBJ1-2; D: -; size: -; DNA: TGTGCCAGCAGCCCTCGGGACGCCGGGGGTTGGGGCTACACCTTC; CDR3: CASSPRDAGGWGYTF
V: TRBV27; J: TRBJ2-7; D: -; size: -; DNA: TGTGCCAGCAGTTTATTGGGGGCTGGCAACGAGCAGTACTTC; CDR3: CASSLLGAGNEQYF
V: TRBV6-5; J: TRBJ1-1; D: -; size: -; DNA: TGTGCCAGCACCAAAGACAGCCCCGCTGAAGCTTTCTTT; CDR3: CASTKDSPAEAFF
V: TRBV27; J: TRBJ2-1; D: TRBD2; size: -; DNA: TGTGCCAGCAGTTTTTATCCGGGACTAGAGGGGGAGCAGTTCTTC; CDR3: CASSFYPGLEGEQFF
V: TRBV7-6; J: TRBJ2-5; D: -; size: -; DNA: TGTGCCAGCAGCTTAACGGGATCCCAGTACTTC; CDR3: CASSLTGSQYF
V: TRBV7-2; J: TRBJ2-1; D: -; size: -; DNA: TGTGCCAGCAGCTTCCCGGGAACTTACAATGAGCAGTTCTTC; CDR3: CASSFPGTYNEQFF
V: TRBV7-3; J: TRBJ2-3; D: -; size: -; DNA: TGTGCCAGCAGCTCAGGGGCAGATACGCAGTATTTT; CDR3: CASSSGADTQYF
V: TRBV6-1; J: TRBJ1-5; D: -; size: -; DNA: TGTGCCAGCAGTGAAGCTGGGGGGACCGTTCAGCCCCAGCATTTT; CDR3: CASSEAGGTVQPQHF
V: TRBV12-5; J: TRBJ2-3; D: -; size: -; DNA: TGTGCTAGTGGTCCGGGACTCACAGATACGCAGTATTTT; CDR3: CASGPGLTDTQYF
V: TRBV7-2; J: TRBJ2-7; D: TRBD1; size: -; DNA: TGTGCCAGCAGCCGGGACAGGGCCGAGCAGTACTTC; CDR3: CASSRDRAEQYF
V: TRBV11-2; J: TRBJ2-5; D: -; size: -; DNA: TGTGCCAGCAGCTTTAGGGGCAACCAAGAGACCCAGTACTTC; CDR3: CASSFRGNQETQYF
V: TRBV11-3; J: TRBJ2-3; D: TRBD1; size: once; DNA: TGTGCCAGCAGCTCTCAGGGGGCAAGAGATACGCAGTATTTT; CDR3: CASSSQGARDTQYF
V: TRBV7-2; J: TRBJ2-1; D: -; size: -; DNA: TGTGCCAGCAGCTCCCGTTTTTCCTACAATGAGCAGTTCTTC; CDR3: CASSSRFSYNEQFF
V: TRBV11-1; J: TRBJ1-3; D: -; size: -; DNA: TGTGCCAGCAGCTTAAACAGGGACCGAAACACCATATATTTT; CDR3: CASSLNRDRNTIYF
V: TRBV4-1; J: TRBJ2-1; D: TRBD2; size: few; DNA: TGCGCCAGCAGCCAAGGAGGGGGACTAGGGTCCTACAATGAGCAGTTCTTC; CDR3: CASSQGGGLGSYNEQFF
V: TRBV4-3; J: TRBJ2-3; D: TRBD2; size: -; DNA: TGCGCCAGCAGCCAAACTAGCGGGAGCGCAGATACGCAGTATTTT; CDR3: CASSQTSGSADTQYF
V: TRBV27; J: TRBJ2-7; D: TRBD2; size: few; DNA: TGTGCCAGCAGTCCGTGGGGGGGGTTCGTCTACGAGCAGTACTTC; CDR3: CASSPWGGFVYEQYF
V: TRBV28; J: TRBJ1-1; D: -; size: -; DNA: TGTGCCAGCAGACGGTTGAACACTGAAGCTTTCTTT; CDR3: CASRRLNTEAFF
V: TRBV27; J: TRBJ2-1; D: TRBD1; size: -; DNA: TGTGCCAGCAGCTTGACAGGGGCCGGGAATGAGCAGTTCTTC; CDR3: CASSLTGAGNEQFF
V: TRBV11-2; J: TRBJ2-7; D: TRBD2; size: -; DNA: TGTGCCGGCAGCCCTAGCGGGAGTACGACGGGCGAGCAGTACTTC; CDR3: CAGSPSGSTTGEQYF
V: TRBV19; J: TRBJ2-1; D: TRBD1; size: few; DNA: TGTGCCAGTAGTAGACAGGGTACATTAAATGAGCAGTTCTTC; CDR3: CASSRQGTLNEQFF
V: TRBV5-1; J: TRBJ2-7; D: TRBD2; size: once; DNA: TGCGCCAATACCGGGACTAGCGGGGAGCAGTACTTC; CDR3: CANTGTSGEQYF
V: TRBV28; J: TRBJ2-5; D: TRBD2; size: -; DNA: TGTGCCAGCAGTCTACATAGAGCGGGAGTTGAGACCCAGTACTTC; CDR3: CASSLHRAGVETQYF
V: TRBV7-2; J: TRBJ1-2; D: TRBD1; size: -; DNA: TGTGCCAGCAGCTTAGGGACAGGAGAACTTGGCTACACCTTC; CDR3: CASSLGTGELGYTF
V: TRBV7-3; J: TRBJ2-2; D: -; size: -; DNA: TGTGCCAGCAGCTACTTAGCTAACACCGGGGAGCTGTTTTTT; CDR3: CASSYLANTGELFF
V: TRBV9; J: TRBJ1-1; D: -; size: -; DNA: TGTGCCAGCAGCGTGGACAGAATTAACACTGAAGCTTTCTTT; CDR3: CASSVDRINTEAFF
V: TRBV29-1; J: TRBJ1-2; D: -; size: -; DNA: TGCAGCGTTGAATCCCGGGCGGGGTGGGGTGGCTACACCTTC; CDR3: CSVESRAGWGGYTF
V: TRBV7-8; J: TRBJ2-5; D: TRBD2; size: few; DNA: TGTGCCAGCAGCTCAAGGACTAGCGCCGTCAGTAACTTC; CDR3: CASSSRTSAVSNF
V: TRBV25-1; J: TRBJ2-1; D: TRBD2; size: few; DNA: TGTGCCAGCAGTGAGTCTAGCGGGAGCTTCTACAATGAGCAGTTCTTC; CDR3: CASSESSGSFYNEQFF
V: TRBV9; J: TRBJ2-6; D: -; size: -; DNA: TGTGCCAGCAGCGTAGGAGGGCTCGGGGCCAACGTCCTGACTTTC; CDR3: CASSVGGLGANVLTF
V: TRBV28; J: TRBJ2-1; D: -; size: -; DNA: TGTGCCAGCAGTTTGGTCAGCGGGTCGCTACCGTACAATGAGCAGTTCTTC; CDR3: CASSLVSGSLPYNEQFF
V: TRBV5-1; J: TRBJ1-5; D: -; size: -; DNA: TGCGCCAGCAGCTACAGAAGCAATCAGCCCCAGCATTTT; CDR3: CASSYRSNQPQHF
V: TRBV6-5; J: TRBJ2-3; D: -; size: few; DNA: TGTGCCAGCAGTTTTTCGGGGAAGAATACGCAGTATTTT; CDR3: CASSFSGKNTQYF
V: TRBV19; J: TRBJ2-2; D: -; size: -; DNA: TGTGCCAGTAGTATCTCGTCAGGGGCGAACACCGGGGAGCTGTTTTTT; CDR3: CASSISSGANTGELFF
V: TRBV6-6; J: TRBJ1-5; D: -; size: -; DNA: TGTGCCAGCAGTGACACAGGGTACCAGCCCCAGCATTTT; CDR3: CASSDTGYQPQHF